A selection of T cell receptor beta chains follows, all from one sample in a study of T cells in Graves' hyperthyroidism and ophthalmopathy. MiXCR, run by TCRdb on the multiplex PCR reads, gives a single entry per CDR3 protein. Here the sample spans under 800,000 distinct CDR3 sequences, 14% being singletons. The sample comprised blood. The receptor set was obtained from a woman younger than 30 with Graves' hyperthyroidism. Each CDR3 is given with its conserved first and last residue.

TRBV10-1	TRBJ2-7	CASSALAGAQYEQYF
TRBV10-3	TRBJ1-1	CAINELSRDGKLNTEAFF
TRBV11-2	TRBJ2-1	CASSLVDSGSSYNEQFF
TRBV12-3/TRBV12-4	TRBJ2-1	CASSGDRTGQRNEQFF
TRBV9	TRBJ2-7	CASSVEAGISYEQYF
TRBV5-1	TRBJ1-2	CASRPDSGTANYGYTF
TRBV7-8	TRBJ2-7	CASSLVGENYEQYF
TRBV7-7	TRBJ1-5	CASSLGLEQPQHF
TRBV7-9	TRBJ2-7	CASSLARLDLRGEQYF
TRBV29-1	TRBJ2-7	CSVEQGTGEQYF
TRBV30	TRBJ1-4	CAWSVSSRRELFF
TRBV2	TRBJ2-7	CASSPQGTSSYEQYF
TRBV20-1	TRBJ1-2	CSARHLRGGVTANYGYTF
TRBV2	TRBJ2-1	CASSKMSSHNEQFF
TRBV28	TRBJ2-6	CASSFSLGIGANVLTF
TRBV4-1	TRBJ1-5	CASSILSDPDGNQPQHF
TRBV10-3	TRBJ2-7	CAISGEDNPYEQYF
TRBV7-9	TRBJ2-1	CASSLRGAGGSLNEQFF
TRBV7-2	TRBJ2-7	CASSLGSSGRAGSYEQYF
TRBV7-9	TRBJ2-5	CASSLVQWHTIETQYF
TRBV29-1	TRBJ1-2	CGVGSGQMNYGYTF
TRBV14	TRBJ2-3	CASSRHTESDTQYF
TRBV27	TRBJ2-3	CASSLIVGFTDTQYF
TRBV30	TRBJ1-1	CACVHGNTEAFF
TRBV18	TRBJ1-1	CASSRPPDRTNTEAFF
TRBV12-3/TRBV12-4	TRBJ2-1	CASRRGSWYEQFF
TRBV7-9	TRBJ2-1	CASSLTSGEVVMGEQFF
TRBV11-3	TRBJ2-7	CASSPLTPGLAGVSPYEQYF
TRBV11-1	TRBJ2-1	CASSLLAGASEQFF
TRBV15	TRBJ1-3	CATRTGGMNTIYF
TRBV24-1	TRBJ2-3	CATSDLTSGSTDTQYF
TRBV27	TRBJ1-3	CASRSALQGWNTIYF
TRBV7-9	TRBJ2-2	CASSLRGRHTGELFF
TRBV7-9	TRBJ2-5	CASSLDSRGQETQYF
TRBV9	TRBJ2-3	CASSVDYRTDTQYF
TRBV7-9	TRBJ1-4	CASSLAATNEKLFF
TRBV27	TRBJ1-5	CASSLRSRDQPQHF
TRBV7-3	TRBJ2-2	CASSSGLAGGTGELFF
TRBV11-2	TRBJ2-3	CASSPWTGLTPSPDTQYF
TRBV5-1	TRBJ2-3	CASSLLAGGDPDTQYF
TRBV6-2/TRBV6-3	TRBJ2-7	CAISRAGDSYEQYF
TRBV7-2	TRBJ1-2	CASSQGRDTRLSGYTF
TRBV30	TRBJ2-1	CACRLAGGPYYNEQFF
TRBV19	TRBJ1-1	CATKRVFNTEASF
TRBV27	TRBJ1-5	CASSVQGDQPQHF
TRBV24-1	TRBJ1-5	CATSDRGSGQPQHF
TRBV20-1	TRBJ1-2	CSARAGALYGYTF
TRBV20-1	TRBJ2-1	CRVKGQGRRNEQFF
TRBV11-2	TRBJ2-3	CASSKRTSGTADTQYF
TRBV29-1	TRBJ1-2	CSVDLYLHGYTF